This TCR beta chain was profiled in a study of cytomegalovirus exposure and HLA in healthy donors. The table came from immunoSEQ multiplex PCR; TCRdb's copy has only in-frame clones and leaves some out. This sample has about 160,000 clones; 84% occur once, and the top ten carry 10%. The CDR3 has 14 residues. Germline CDR1 reads GTSNPN; CDR2 reads SVGIG (reference sequence). The germline V and J ends were trimmed by 1 base and 6 bases, with 14 bases remaining between them. The sequencing input was PBMCs. The chain has TRBV30 and TRBJ2-3; the D gene is possibly TRBD1 (6 bases). The clonotype originates from a young man in good health and CMV-seropositive. CDR3 sequence: CAWSADSRGDTQYF. The CDR3 region has the DNA TGTGCCTGGAGTGCGGACAGCCGAGGGGATACGCAGTATTTT.